The source of this T cell receptor beta chain is a study of identical twins. Study-level findings and limits: One should note that invariant MAIT and iNKT cells could partly confound zero-insertion analyses. Insertions ran lower in abundant cord blood beta clonotypes, though not in memory repertoires. Rather than following the same donors, the conclusions depended on cross-sectional statistical analysis.

CDR3 length equals 12 residues. V was trimmed by 5 bases and J by 9 bases, leaving 11 bases between them. MiXCR was run by TCRdb on the 5' RACE reads, yielding one entry per CDR3 protein. This sample has about 150,000 distinct CDR3 sequences, with around 3.5% found just once. This clonotype was counted many times. The antigen remains unidentified. This sequence joins TRBV12-3 or TRBV12-4 and TRBJ2-1; D tentatively reads TRBD1 or TRBD2 (5 bases each). Specimen: memory T cells sorted from blood. The TCR originated in a man aged 18 to 35 in good health. CDR3 in DNA: TGTGCCAGCAGTAAAGTCGGGACTGAGCAGTTCTTC. Amino acids: CASSKVGTEQFF.